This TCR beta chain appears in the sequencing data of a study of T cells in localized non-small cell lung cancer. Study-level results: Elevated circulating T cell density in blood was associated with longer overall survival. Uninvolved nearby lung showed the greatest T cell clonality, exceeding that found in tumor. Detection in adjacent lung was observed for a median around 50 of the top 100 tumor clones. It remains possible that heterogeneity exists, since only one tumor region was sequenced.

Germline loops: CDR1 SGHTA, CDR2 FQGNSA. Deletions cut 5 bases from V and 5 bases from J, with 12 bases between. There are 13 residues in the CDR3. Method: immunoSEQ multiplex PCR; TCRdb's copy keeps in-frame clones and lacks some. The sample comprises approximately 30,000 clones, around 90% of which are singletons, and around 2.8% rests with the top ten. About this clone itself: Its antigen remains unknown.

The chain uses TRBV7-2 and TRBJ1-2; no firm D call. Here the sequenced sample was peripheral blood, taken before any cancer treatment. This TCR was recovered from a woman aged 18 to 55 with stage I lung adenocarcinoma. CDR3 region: CASSPLTLYGYTF. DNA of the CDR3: TGTGCCAGCAGCCCGCTGACCCTATATGGCTACACCTTC.